The present entry profiles one T cell receptor beta chain with its context. Germline CDR1 is MDHEN and CDR2 is SYDVKM. The germline V and J ends were trimmed by 2 bases and 7 bases, with 14 bases remaining between them. The CDR3 sequence is 14 residues long. The data belong to a study of shared clonotypes between healthy human individuals. Here immunoSEQ multiplex PCR was the method, and the copy in TCRdb shows in-frame clones only, minus some. This table holds about 1 million clones, around 76% found once. The rearrangement uses TRBV28 and TRBJ1-2; D might be TRBD1 (5 bases). Sequencing was performed on memory CD4+ T cells sorted from blood. Subset defined: CD45RA-negative fraction. The origin of this receptor is a man aged 18-30 years in good health. CDR3 nucleotide sequence: TGTGCCAGCAGTTTAGCTTACCAGGGAGCTGGCTACACCTTC. Translating it yields CASSLAYQGAGYTF.